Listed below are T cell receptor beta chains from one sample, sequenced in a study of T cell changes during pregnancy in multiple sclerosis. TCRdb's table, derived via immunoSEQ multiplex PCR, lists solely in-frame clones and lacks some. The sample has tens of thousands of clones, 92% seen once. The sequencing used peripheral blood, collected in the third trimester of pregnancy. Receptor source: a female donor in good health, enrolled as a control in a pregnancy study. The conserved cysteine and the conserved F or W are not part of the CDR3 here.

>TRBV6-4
ASSLAGSTGELF
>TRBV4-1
ASSQSPGGGASISYGYT
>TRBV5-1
ASSLEGGPSIQGYT
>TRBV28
ASSLVLSRASRLAKNIQY
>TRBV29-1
SVAGTSGYEQY
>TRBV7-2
ASSLTGTNQPQH
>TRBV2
ASGGTVQNEKLF
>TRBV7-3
ASSPDNSYEQY
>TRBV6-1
ASNERGGQETQY
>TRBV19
ASSTRSYRGREGRTWNEQF
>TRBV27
ASSLEGRSYNSPLH
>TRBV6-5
ASSEGQGADTQY
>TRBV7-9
ASSLVGPAGAGSYNEQF
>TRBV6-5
ASRTGVGQPQH
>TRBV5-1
ASSSGGAAIGGYT
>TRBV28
ASSPGTGSPPLH
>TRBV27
ASSPDRPYSNQPQH
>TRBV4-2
ASSQDLAGGTDTQY
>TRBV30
AWSPQGAITDTQY
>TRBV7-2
ASSPSGQTGELF
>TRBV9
ASSVDRGYGYT
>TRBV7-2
ASSKGVEAEPY
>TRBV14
ASSHVAGVKNEQF
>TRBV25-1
ASSELGRASGANVLT
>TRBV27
ASSPSGYEQY
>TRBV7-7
AKQWGWREKLF
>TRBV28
ASREDRGHETQY
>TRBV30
AWNTGVYDEQY
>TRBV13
ASSLDGDTTYNEQF
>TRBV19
ASSTSGTSGNEQF
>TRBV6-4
ASSERGDTDTQY
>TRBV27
ASSPSGLMNEQF
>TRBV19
ASWGRDSPTDTQY
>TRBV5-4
ASSFSGGQETQY
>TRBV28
ASHYRGGTDTQY
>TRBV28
ASSPLITGITYEQY
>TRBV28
AVRDRGSANYGYT